The source of this TCR beta chain is a study of blood T cell repertoires in COVID-19. Study at large: From T cells, B-cell-depleted T cells, or PBMCs came the material, which was cDNA or gDNA.

The CDR3 spans 13 residues. Trimming removed 11 bases at V and 5 bases at J, with 16 bases between. From germline, CDR1 is ENHRY and CDR2 SYGVKD. Measured with immunoSEQ multiplex PCR; TCRdb has only the in-frame clones, and not every one. The table has about 460,000 clones, approximately 91% seen once. Sequencing was performed on PBMCs or T cells enriched from blood (not recorded which). This clonotype originated in a woman aged 55 to 70 who had recovered from COVID-19. The chain is built from TRBV10-3 and TRBJ1-5; D possibly corresponds to TRBD1 (5 bases). CDR3 in amino acids: CAAREQADQPQHF. CDR3 DNA sequence: TGTGCCGCCAGGGAACAGGCTGATCAGCCCCAGCATTTT.